The TCR beta chain under discussion was sequenced for a study of T cells after yellow fever vaccination. Overall study: SMART-Seq v4 Ultra Low Input prepared libraries from low-cell fractions. General study findings and limits: Although most clonotypes did not, a small share appeared in both CD4 and CD8 compartments. Primary-vaccination clones mostly resurfaced post-booster (roughly 97% CD4, 85% to 90% CD8).

The CDR3 length is 13 residues. Trimming cost V 6 bases and J 6 bases, with 14 bases left between them. Per the germline V gene, CDR1 is DFQATT and CDR2 is SNEGSKA (reference sequence). TCRdb re-called the 5' RACE reads through MiXCR, storing one row per CDR3 protein. The sample shows about 240,000 distinct CDR3 sequences, roughly 7.2% of them seen only once. This clonotype occurred many times. Antigen unknown. This TCR came from a man in his thirties or forties who received the YFV17D yellow fever vaccine. The rearrangement joins TRBV20-1 to TRBJ2-2; D not resolved. The sample was CD4+ T cells sorted from PBMCs, taken 15 days after the yellow fever booster vaccination. CDR3 DNA: TGCAGTGCATCGGGCGTCAGAGCCGGGGAGCTGTTTTTT. It specifies CSASGVRAGELFF.